This T cell receptor beta chain was captured by sequencing in a study of blood T cell repertoires in COVID-19. In the study overall: Acute and convalescent COVID-19 samples came from the United States, Italy and Spain. T cells, B-cell-depleted T cells, or PBMCs supplied cDNA or gDNA.

Authors' data handling: Amplified reference gene primers provided the basis for estimating nucleated cell counts. Sequencing used immunoSEQ multiplex PCR; TCRdb keeps in-frame clones, though not all of them. V and J calls and clone size come straight from that table; D and trimming were deduced from the DNA. The sample lists 40,000 to 60,000 clones; around 83% were seen once. Germline CDR1 reads MNHEY; CDR2 reads SVGEGT. This CDR3 spans 15 amino acids. The ends lost 7 bases at V and 4 bases at J; junction bases unmatched: 9. Only one count was recorded for this clone. The source of this sequence is a man between 35 and 55 years old with active COVID-19. Sequenced sample: peripheral blood. The chain uses TRBV6-2 or TRBV6-3 and TRBJ2-1, with 8 nucleotides matching TRBD2. As DNA, the CDR3 is TGTGCCAGCACCCCTCGGACTAGCCCTTACAATGAGCAGTTCTTC. Protein product: CASTPRTSPYNEQFF.